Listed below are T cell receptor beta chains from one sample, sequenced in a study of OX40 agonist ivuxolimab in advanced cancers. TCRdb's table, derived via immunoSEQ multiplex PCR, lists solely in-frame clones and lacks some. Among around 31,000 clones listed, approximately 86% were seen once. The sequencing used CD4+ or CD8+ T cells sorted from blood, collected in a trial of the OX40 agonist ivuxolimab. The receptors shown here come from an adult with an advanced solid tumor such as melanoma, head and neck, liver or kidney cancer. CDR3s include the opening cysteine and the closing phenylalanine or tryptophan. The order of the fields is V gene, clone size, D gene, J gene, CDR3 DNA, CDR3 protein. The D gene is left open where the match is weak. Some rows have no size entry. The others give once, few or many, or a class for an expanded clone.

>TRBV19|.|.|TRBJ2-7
TGTGCCAGTAGTATAGCCCTCCTCGTAGATACCTTTTCCTACGAGCAGTACTTC
CASSIALLVDTFSYEQYF
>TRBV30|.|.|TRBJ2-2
TGTGCCTGGAGTGTAGTCGGGGAGCTGTTTTTT
CAWSVVGELFF
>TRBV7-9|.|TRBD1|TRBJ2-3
TGTGCCAGCAGCTCTCGGACAGGTTTAGATACGCAGTATTTT
CASSSRTGLDTQYF
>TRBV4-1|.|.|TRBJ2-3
TGCGCCAGCAGCCAAGTTCCAGCGGGCACAGATACGCAGTATTTT
CASSQVPAGTDTQYF
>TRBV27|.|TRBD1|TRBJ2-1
TGTGCCAGCAGTGCCCGACAGGGTGTCTCCTACAATGAGCAGTTCTTC
CASSARQGVSYNEQFF
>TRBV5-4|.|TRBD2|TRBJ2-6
TGTGCCAGCAGCTTAGCGGGGTACGGGGCCAACGTCCTGACTTTC
CASSLAGYGANVLTF
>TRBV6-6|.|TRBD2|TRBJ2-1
TGTGCCAGCCTGGCGGGAGTAAGGAATGAGCAGTTCTTC
CASLAGVRNEQFF
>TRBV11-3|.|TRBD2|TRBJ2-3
TGTGCCAGCAGCGCGAGCGGGAGCATCACAGATACGCAGTATTTT
CASSASGSITDTQYF
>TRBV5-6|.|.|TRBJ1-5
TGTGCCAGCAGCTATAGCAATCAGCCCCAGCATTTT
CASSYSNQPQHF
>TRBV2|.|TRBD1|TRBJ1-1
TGTGCCAGCATCTACAGGGGGCCGGGCACTGAAGCTTTCTTT
CASIYRGPGTEAFF
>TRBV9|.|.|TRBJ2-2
TGTGCCAGCAGCGCTCCGAGGCGGGACACCGGGGAGCTGTTTTTT
CASSAPRRDTGELFF
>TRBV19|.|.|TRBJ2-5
TGTGCCAGTAGTCTAGGGGAGACCCAGTACTTC
CASSLGETQYF
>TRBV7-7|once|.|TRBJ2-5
TGTGCTAGCAGCTTATGGGACGGCCAAGAGACCCAGTACTTC
CASSLWDGQETQYF
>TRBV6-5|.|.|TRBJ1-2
TGTGCCACCGAAACTAACTATGGCTACACCTTC
CATETNYGYTF
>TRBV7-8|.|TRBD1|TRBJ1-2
TGTGCCAGCAGCTCTTCCGGGACAGACTTCTATGGCTACACCTTC
CASSSSGTDFYGYTF
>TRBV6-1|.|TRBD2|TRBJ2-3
TGTGCCAGCAGTGGTAGCGGGGACACAGATACGCAGTATTTT
CASSGSGDTDTQYF
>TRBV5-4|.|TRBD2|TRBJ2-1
TGTGCCAGCAGCTTGATAGCGGGAGCCTACAATGAGCAGTTCTTC
CASSLIAGAYNEQFF
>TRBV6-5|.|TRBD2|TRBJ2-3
TGTGCCAGCAGTCACCCAGCGGGAGCAGATACGCAGTATTTT
CASSHPAGADTQYF
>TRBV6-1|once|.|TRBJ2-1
TGTGCCAGCAGTGAAGTTTTTGGTTTTCGGCAGAACAATGAGCAGTTCTTC
CASSEVFGFRQNNEQFF
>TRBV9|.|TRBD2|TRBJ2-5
TGTGCCAGCAGCCCCCCCGGGACTAGAATAGAGACCCAGTACTTC
CASSPPGTRIETQYF
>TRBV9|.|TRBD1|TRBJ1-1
TGTGCCAGCAGCGTAGTGGGACAGGGGAACACTGAAGCTTTCTTT
CASSVVGQGNTEAFF
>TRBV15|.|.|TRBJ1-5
TGTGCCACCAGCAGCTGGACCCTGAAGGATAGCAATCAGCCCCAGCATTTT
CATSSWTLKDSNQPQHF
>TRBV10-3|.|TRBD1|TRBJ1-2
TGTGCCATCAGTGAATCCGCCTTAACAGGGGTCGGTGGCTACACCTTC
CAISESALTGVGGYTF
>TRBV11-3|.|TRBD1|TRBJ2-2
TGTGCCAGCAGCTTGCCGACAGGGGCGGACACCGGGGAGCTGTTTTTT
CASSLPTGADTGELFF
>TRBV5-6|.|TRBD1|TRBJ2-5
TGTGCCAGCAGCTTGGGTTGGGACAGGGCCGGAGGAGAGACCCAGTACTTC
CASSLGWDRAGGETQYF